The T cell receptor beta chain described here comes from a study of T cell responses to AZD1222 COVID-19 vaccine. The data were produced by immunoSEQ multiplex PCR, yet TCRdb's version contains in-frame clones alone and is incomplete. The table lists more than 150,000 clones, approximately 86% of them singletons. This clone was seen a handful of times. Antigen: not known. Study-level points and caveats: Breadth and depth of Spike-specific TCRs rose after two AZD1222 doses. Epitopes outside B.1.351 and B.1.1.7 mutated regions reportedly drew nearly half of spike TCRs. At 160-218 and 743-854, vaccine-associated CD4 TCRs were dominant, and they spanned spike. White British ancestry dominated among donors, who included more females, and clonal diversity was possibly underestimated.

With 5 bases removed from V and 12 bases from J, the gap between germline ends came to 23 bases. CDR3 length equals 14 residues. Germline CDR1 and CDR2: SGHTA and FQGNSA. The rearrangement joins TRBV7-2 to TRBJ2-7; D call uncertain. This receptor was identified in an adult in good health. The sample here was peripheral blood, taken on day 0 of AZD1222 vaccination. The DNA of the CDR3 is TGTGCCAGCAGCCCCACGGGCTCGGGTTTAACTCGGTACTTC. It specifies CASSPTGSGLTRYF.